The 15 T cell receptor beta chains listed next were all sequenced from one sample in a study of T cell responses to AZD1222 COVID-19 vaccine. This table comes from immunoSEQ multiplex PCR, and its TCRdb copy is limited to in-frame clones, with some not included. The sample yields about 110,000 clones, 87% seen once. This specimen was peripheral blood, taken 28 days after the second AZD1222 dose. These receptors came from an adult who received the AZD1222 COVID-19 vaccine.

This clone was detected once. This sequence joins TRBV28 and TRBJ1-6; D is unclear. The CDR3 covers 13 residues. In germline, CDR1 is MDHEN, CDR2 SYDVKM. V lost 2 bases, J lost 7 bases, and 6 bases lay in between. The CDR3 DNA is TGTGCCAGCAGTTTAGGCGGGAATTCACCCCTCCACTTT. The encoded protein is CASSLGGNSPLHF.

The rearrangement links TRBV10-1 to TRBJ1-1, with D perhaps TRBD1 (5 bases). CDR3 size: 15 residues. Trimming removed 5 bases from V and 1 base from J, with 14 bases in between. CDR1 is WNHNN and CDR2 is SYGVQD in the germline V gene (reference sequence). The CDR3 DNA is TGCGCCAGCAGTCCCGCGTCAGGGCGGAACACTGAAGCTTTCTTT. This codes for CASSPASGRNTEAFF.

The gene calls are TRBV19 and TRBJ1-2, with unresolved D. V lost 1 base and J 4 bases, leaving 7 bases between the germline ends. Germline assignment: CDR1 LNHDA and CDR2 SQIVND (reference sequence). The CDR3 runs to 13 residues. CDR3 in amino acids: CASSIGGRYGYTF. DNA of the CDR3: TGTGCCAGTAGTATAGGGGGTCGCTATGGCTACACCTTC.

This sequence joins TRBV30 and TRBJ2-1, with TRBD1 as a possible D gene (5 bases). Trimming pared 2 bases from V and 6 bases from J, leaving 11 bases between. Germline values: CDR1 GTSNPN, CDR2 SVGIG (reference sequence). CDR3 length: 13 residues. The CDR3, as DNA: TGTGCCTGGAGTTCGAATCAGGGCAATGAGCAGTTCTTC. It is translated as CAWSSNQGNEQFF.

This chain joins TRBV27 and TRBJ1-5; 7 bases fit TRBD1. The V and J ends lost 5 bases and 6 bases, in that order; junction bases with no gene match: 7. The germline CDR1 and CDR2 sequences are MNHEY and SMNVEV (reference sequence). CDR3 length: 14 amino acids. The CDR3 coding sequence is TGTGCCAGCAGTAGACAGGGCTTCGGTCAGCCCCAGCATTTT. Residues: CASSRQGFGQPQHF.

The V gene is TRBV11-3, the J gene TRBJ2-3; D unresolved. The germline V and J ends were trimmed by 3 bases and 0 bases, with 7 bases remaining between them. The germline V gene has CDR1 SGHNT and CDR2 YENEEA. CDR3 size: 14 residues. CDR3 DNA: TGTGCCAGCAGCTTGGCCAGGAGCACAGATACGCAGTATTTT. Its protein product is CASSLARSTDTQYF. Full variable domain (remainder filled in from reference TRBV11-3 and TRBJ2-3): EAGVVQSPRYKIIEKKQPVAFWCNPISGHNTLYWYLQNLGQGPELLIRYENEEAVDDSQLPKDRFSAERLKGVDSTLKIQPAELGDSAVYLCASSLARSTDTQYFGPGTRLTVL.

J is TRBJ1-1 and V is TRBV21-1; the listed D gene, TRBD1, was not tested against the DNA. TRBV21-1 is a recognized pseudogene. The CDR3 has 17 amino acids. CDR3 nucleotides: TGTGCCAGCAGTAGAAATGGGACTGGACAGGGAGGTACTGAAGCTTTCTTT. As protein: CASSRNGTGQGGTEAFF.

The rearrangement uses TRBV6-1 and TRBJ1-4; no definite D call. This CDR3 region has 16 residues. From germline, CDR1 is MNHNS and CDR2 SASEGT. Trimming stripped 2 bases from V and 3 bases from J, with 13 bases between. CDR3 sequence: CASSESMDGPNEKLFF. The CDR3 nucleotides are TGTGCCAGCAGTGAATCGATGGACGGACCTAATGAAAAACTGTTTTTT.

The V and J genes are TRBV24-1 and TRBJ1-6; D perhaps matches TRBD1 (5 bases). From germline, CDR1 is KGHDR and CDR2 SFDVKD. This CDR3 comprises 13 residues. V lost 0 bases and J lost 10, with 6 bases in between. The CDR3 DNA reads as TGTGCCACCAGTGATTTGTCAGGGTCACCCCTCCACTTT. Protein sequence: CATSDLSGSPLHF.

This chain joins TRBV30 and TRBJ1-2, with D hard to call. This CDR3 contains 12 residues. V lost 4 bases, J lost 4 bases, and 10 bases lay in between. Per the germline V gene, CDR1 is GTSNPN and CDR2 is SVGIG (reference sequence). Here the CDR3 reads CAWIEGIYGYTF. For the CDR3, the DNA is TGTGCCTGGATAGAAGGGATCTATGGCTACACCTTC. The full variable domain, completed using reference TRBV30 and TRBJ1-2, is SQTIHQWPATLVQPVGSPLSLECTVEGTSNPNLYWYRQAAGRGLQLLFYSVGIGQISSEVPQNLSASRPQDRQFILSSKKLLLSDSGFYLCAWIEGIYGYTFGSGTRLTVV.

The chain has TRBV2 and TRBJ2-5; 11 bases are shared with TRBD2. Trimming took 6 bases from V and 2 from J; bases not matched to a gene: 20. From germline, CDR1 is SNHLY and CDR2 FYNNEI. CDR3 length equals 20 residues. CDR3 amino acids: CASRPRVGLAAPGGQETQYF. The CDR3 DNA sequence: TGTGCCAGCAGGCCGCGGGTGGGACTAGCGGCACCGGGGGGTCAAGAGACCCAGTACTTC.

The V gene is TRBV29-1, the J gene TRBJ2-2; 7 positions match TRBD2. CDR1 and CDR2 (germline): SQVTM, ANQGSEA. The CDR3 covers 12 residues. V trimming: 5 bases; J trimming: 7 bases; junction bases outside the gene matches: 4. CDR3 nucleotide sequence: TGCAGCGTTTCAAGGACTAGCGGGGAGCTGTTTTTT. This gives the protein CSVSRTSGELFF.

This chain joins TRBV2 and TRBJ2-5; 8 bases are shared with TRBD1. V shed 5 bases, J shed 3 bases, and the junction held 2 bases outside the gene matches. The CDR3 has 13 amino acids. Looked up from germline, CDR1 is SNHLY and CDR2 is FYNNEI. The CDR3 DNA reads TGTGCCAGCAGTTTGGACAGGGAAGAGACCCAGTACTTC. Amino acids: CASSLDREETQYF. The full variable domain, in which reference TRBV2 and TRBJ2-5 provide the parts outside the CDR3, is EPEVTQTPSHQVTQMGQEVILRCVPISNHLYFYWYRQILGQKVEFLVSFYNNEISEKSEIFDDQFSVERPDGSNFTLKIRSTKLEDSAMYFCASSLDREETQYFGPGTRLLVL.

This rearrangement joins TRBV27 to TRBJ2-4; possible D gene TRBD1, 5 bases. V lost 3 bases and J 0 bases, leaving 9 bases between the germline ends. There are 15 residues in the CDR3. The germline V gene encodes CDR1 MNHEY and CDR2 SMNVEV (reference sequence). For the CDR3, the DNA is TGTGCCAGCAGTTTGGGGCCCCTAGCCAAAAACATTCAGTACTTC. Translating gives CASSLGPLAKNIQYF.

This clone was found once. The chain recombines TRBV3-1 (or the pseudogene TRBV3-2) with TRBJ2-5, with no clear D. V lost 0 bases to trimming and J lost 4 bases, with 3 bases between them. Germline CDR1 LGHDT, CDR2 YNNKEL (reference sequence). There are 12 residues in the CDR3. The CDR3 sequence: CASSQDRETQYF. The CDR3 DNA reads as TGTGCCAGCAGCCAAGATCGAGAGACCCAGTACTTC.